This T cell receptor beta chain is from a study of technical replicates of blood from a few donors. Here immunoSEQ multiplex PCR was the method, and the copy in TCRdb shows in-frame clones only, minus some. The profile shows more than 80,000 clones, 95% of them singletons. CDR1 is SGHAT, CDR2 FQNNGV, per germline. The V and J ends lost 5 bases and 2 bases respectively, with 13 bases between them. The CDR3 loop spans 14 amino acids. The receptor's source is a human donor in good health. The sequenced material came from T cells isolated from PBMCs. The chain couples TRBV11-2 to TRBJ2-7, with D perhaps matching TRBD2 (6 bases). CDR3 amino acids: CASSPAGRPYEQYF. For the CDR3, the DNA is TGTGCCAGCAGCCCGGCGGGGCGCCCCTACGAGCAGTACTTC.